Below, one T cell receptor beta chain is given with its context. What it binds is unknown. This sample stems from a study of cytomegalovirus exposure and HLA in healthy donors. The study's findings and limits: Later analysis associated a missense DCLRE1C variant with TCR beta V- and J-gene trimming.

The PCR made use of 60 Vbeta and 13 Jbeta primers. TCRdb keeps only in-frame clones here, not all; method: immunoSEQ multiplex PCR. The sample includes some 150,000 clones, approximately 81% seen only once; the top ten take roughly 1.5%. What was sequenced was PBMCs. The receptor's source is a male donor in good health and CMV-seronegative.

The CDR3 spells CASSILGQNTEAFF. For the CDR3, the DNA is TGTGCCAGTAGTATCCTCGGACAGAACACTGAAGCTTTCTTT. The rearrangement links TRBV19 to TRBJ1-1, with a possible D match to TRBD1 (5 bases). The CDR3 runs 14 residues. Between the trimmed V and J ends, which lost 3 bases and 1 base, there was a span of 9 bases. The germline CDR1 and CDR2 sequences are LNHDA and SQIVND (reference sequence).